The clone carrying this T cell receptor (beta chain) was counted between two and nine times. Its target is unknown. Time point indicated: week 5, during vaccination. Doses comprised 300 ug of mutant IDH1 20-mer peptide each, plus topical imiquimod. Donor tumors were new WHO grade 3 or 4 IDH1-mutant, ATRX-lost astrocytomas. This sample stems from a study of a mutant IDH1 vaccine in newly diagnosed glioma. Study-wide background: Treated patients comprised around 62% males and about 40% females, mean age roughly 40 years. Patients arrived already treated with radiotherapy, temozolomide, or both, most having had both.

Losses at the gene ends were 5 bases for V and 0 bases for J; bases not matched to a gene: 3. Germline V gene sequence: CDR1 GTSNPN, CDR2 SVGIG (reference sequence). The CDR3 runs to 13 residues. Study-wide points: Pseudoprogression seemed unlinked to shifts in top peripheral T cell clonotypes.

Clones were sequenced by immunoSEQ multiplex PCR, and TCRdb holds only the in-frame ones, with some missing. Found here are tens of thousands of clones, around 80% of them singletons; the top ten hold 7.2%. V gene TRBV30 combines with J gene TRBJ2-5, with 7 bases matching TRBD2. This receptor was obtained from a man aged 40-50 years with glioma. Some clones in this sample may be carry-over from other donors' samples. This specimen was PBMCs, taken from a glioma patient whose treatment included an IDH1 peptide vaccine. The CDR3 nucleotides are TGTGCCTGGGTGCGGGGGAACCAAGAGACCCAGTACTTC. Residues: CAWVRGNQETQYF.